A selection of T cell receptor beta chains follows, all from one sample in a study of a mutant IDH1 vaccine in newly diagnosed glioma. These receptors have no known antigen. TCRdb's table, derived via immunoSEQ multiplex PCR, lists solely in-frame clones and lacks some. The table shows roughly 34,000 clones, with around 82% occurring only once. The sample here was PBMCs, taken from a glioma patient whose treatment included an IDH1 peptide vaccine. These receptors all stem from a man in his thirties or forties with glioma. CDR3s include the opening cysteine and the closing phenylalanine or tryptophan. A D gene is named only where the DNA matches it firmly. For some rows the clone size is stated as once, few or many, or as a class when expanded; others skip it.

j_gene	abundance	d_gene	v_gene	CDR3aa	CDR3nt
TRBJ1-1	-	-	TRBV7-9	CASSLNRAGAEAFF	TGTGCCAGCAGCTTAAATAGGGCAGGCGCTGAAGCTTTCTTT
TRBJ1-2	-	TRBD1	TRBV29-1	CSVAPGTGFYGYTF	TGCAGCGTTGCCCCCGGGACAGGCTTCTATGGCTACACCTTC
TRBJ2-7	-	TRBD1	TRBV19	CASSTGDRVSYEQYF	TGTGCCAGTAGTACGGGGGACAGGGTCTCCTACGAGCAGTACTTC
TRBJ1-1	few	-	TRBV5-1	CASSLEKNTEAFF	TGCGCCAGCAGCTTGGAGAAGAACACTGAAGCTTTCTTT
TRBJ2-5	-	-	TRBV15	CATTKESRTTEETQYF	TGTGCCACCACCAAAGAATCCCGGACTACGGAAGAGACCCAGTACTTC
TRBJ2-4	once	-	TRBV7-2	CASSWQAEAKNIQYF	TGTGCCAGCAGCTGGCAGGCGGAAGCCAAAAACATTCAGTACTTC
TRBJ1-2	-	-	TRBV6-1	CASSDGQSYGYTF	TGTGCCAGCAGTGACGGACAGAGCTATGGCTACACCTTC
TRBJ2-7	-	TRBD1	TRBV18	CASSPPGGQGWGEQYF	TGTGCCAGCTCACCACCGGGGGGACAGGGCTGGGGCGAGCAGTACTTC
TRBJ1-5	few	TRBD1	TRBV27	CASSSGQGDQPQHF	TGTGCCAGCAGTTCCGGACAGGGCGATCAGCCCCAGCATTTT
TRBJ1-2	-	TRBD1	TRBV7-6	CASSSENYRGAKYGYTF	TGTGCCAGCAGCTCCGAAAACTACAGGGGCGCGAAGTATGGCTACACCTTC
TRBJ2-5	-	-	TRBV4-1	CASSQETQETQYF	TGCGCCAGCAGCCAAGAGACCCAAGAGACCCAGTACTTC
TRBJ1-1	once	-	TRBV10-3	CAIRQMNTEAFF	TGTGCCATCAGGCAGATGAACACTGAAGCTTTCTTT
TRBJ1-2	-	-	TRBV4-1	CASSQGGNFYGYTF	TGCGCCAGCAGCCAAGGTGGGAATTTCTATGGCTACACCTTC
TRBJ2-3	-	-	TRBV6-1	CASSVVADTDTQYF	TGTGCCAGCAGTGTGGTAGCGGACACAGATACGCAGTATTTT